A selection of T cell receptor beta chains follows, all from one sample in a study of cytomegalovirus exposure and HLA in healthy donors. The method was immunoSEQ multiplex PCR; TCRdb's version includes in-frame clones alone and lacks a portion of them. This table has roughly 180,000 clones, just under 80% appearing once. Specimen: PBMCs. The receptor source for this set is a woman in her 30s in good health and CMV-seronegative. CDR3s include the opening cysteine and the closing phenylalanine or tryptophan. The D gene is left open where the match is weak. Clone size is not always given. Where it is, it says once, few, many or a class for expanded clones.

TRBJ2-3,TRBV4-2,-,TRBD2,CASSLYTSGGGVTDTQYF,TGTGCCAGCAGCTTATACACTAGCGGGGGGGGCGTCACAGATACGCAGTATTTT
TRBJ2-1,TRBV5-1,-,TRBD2,CASSLGTTVNEQFF,TGCGCCAGCAGCCTCGGGACTACCGTGAATGAGCAGTTCTTC
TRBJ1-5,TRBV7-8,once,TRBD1,CASSRRGQEGQPQHF,TGTGCCAGCAGCCGTAGGGGACAGGAGGGTCAGCCCCAGCATTTT
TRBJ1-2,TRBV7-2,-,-,CASSLRGAEGYTF,TGTGCCAGCAGCTTACGGGGGGCGGAGGGCTACACCTTC
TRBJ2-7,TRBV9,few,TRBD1,CASSAVTGQGSYEQYF,TGTGCCAGCAGCGCCGTGACGGGACAGGGCTCCTACGAGCAGTACTTC
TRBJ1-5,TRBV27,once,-,CASSLGRNNQPQHF,TGTGCCAGCAGTTTGGGCCGAAACAATCAGCCCCAGCATTTT
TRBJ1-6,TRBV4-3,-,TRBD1,CASSQFRTGGSPLHF,TGCGCCAGCAGCCAATTTAGGACAGGGGGCTCACCCCTCCACTTT
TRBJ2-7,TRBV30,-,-,CAWSPGWLMSFF,TGTGCCTGGAGTCCGGGGTGGCTCATGTCTTTTTTC
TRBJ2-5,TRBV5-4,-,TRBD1,CASSSGTGQETQYF,TGTGCCAGCAGCTCAGGGACAGGGCAAGAGACCCAGTACTTC
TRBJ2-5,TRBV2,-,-,CASNEQGSQETQYF,TGTGCCAGCAATGAGCAGGGGTCCCAAGAGACCCAGTACTTC
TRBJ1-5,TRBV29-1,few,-,CSPRGWAQHF,TGCAGCCCCCGAGGGTGGGCCCAGCATTTT
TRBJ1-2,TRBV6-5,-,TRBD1,CASSRQGNYGYTF,TGTGCCAGCAGCCGACAGGGAAACTATGGCTACACCTTC
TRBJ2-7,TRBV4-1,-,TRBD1,CASSAHGTAYEQYF,TGCGCCAGCAGCGCACATGGGACAGCCTACGAGCAGTACTTC
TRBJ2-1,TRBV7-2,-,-,CASSSSLAARFYNEQFF,TGTGCCAGCAGCTCATCACTAGCCGCGCGCTTCTACAATGAGCAGTTCTTC
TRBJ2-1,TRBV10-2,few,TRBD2,CASRGLAGETSSYNEQFF,TGCGCCAGCCGAGGACTAGCGGGGGAAACAAGCTCCTACAATGAGCAGTTCTTC
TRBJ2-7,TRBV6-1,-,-,CASRQMDTSYEQYF,TGTGCCAGCAGACAAATGGACACCTCCTACGAGCAGTACTTC
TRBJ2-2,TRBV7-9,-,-,CASSQRGGLNTGELFF,TGTGCCAGCAGTCAGAGGGGGGGACTGAACACCGGGGAGCTGTTTTTT
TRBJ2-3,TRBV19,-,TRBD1,CASMRQGRADTQYF,TGTGCCAGTATGAGACAGGGGCGGGCAGATACGCAGTATTTT
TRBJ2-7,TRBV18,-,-,CASSPRTGAPYEQYF,TGTGCCAGCTCACCCCGGACTGGTGCCCCCTACGAGCAGTACTTC
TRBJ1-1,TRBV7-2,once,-,CASSFLQGGTEAFF,TGTGCCAGCAGCTTTCTTCAGGGTGGCACTGAAGCTTTCTTT